This T cell receptor beta chain appears in the sequencing data of a study of shared clonotypes between healthy human individuals (dated by TCRdb to 2018 to 2021). About the study as a whole: A couple of women and a few men aged 18 to 49 years were included in the cohort. To estimate repertoire size and how much clonotype sharing occurs between individuals, the study deeply sequenced the blood TCR repertoires of five healthy adults. Leukapheresis yielded between about 0.94 and 10 billion PBMCs per donor. Different laboratories and diverse techniques were used to prepare libraries and sequence TCR repertoires, to increase sequencing depth and limit assay-specific biases. Per donor, three plates each were used for CD4 naive and CD4 memory, two for CD8 naive, and one for CD8 memory.

The paper's findings and limits, for the study overall: Rarefaction of sorted-subset datasets indicated incomplete sequencing despite the large sequencing depth. Because the study included a small number of donors, the genetic and exposure-history diversity represented was limited. Clonotypes shared by all four sorted-subset donors showed higher generation probabilities than non-shared clonotypes. When a few donors were compared, the shared fraction of clonotypes was around 4.6% for naive CD4, around 4% for naive CD8, 2.3% for memory CD4, and 0.35% to 0.4% for memory CD8. Pairwise subsampling led to the expectation that sequencing depth would affect the degree of clonotype sharing among donors. Naive subsets generally had larger estimated clonotype richness than memory subsets. Sampling was restricted to blood, and TCR repertoires in tissue are likely to differ from TCR repertoires in blood.

On this clone itself: Its specific antigen is unknown. No base quality values were provided; no much bigger clone lies one nucleotide off.

Donors were healthy HIV-negative adults with no recently reported acute infections or vaccinations. All donors were Caucasian adults living in Nashville, Tennessee, USA. CD4+ T cells were enriched by magnetic negative selection; naive cells were then positively selected on CD45RA, and the negative fraction formed the memory subset. Blood was obtained by leukapheresis, after which PBMCs were separated by Ficoll-Histopaque density gradient centrifugation and cryopreserved in liquid nitrogen vapor phase. Analytical flow cytometry was used to check the purity and quantity of each magnetically sorted T cell population. Genomic DNA was isolated from every sorted fraction and measured by UV absorbance on a Nanodrop 2000c. V drops 10 bases and J drops 2 bases, leaving 12 bases in between. Looking up the germline V gene yields CDR1 MDHEN and CDR2 SYDVKM. The CDR3 numbers 12 residues from cysteine through phenylalanine. The retained sequence is limited to the CDR3, 36 bases, with the frame set at the first base.

Using the deep immunoSEQ assay, TCR CDR3 regions were amplified from genomic DNA by multiplex PCR. For each cell subset, the extracted genomic DNA was distributed evenly across all wells of several immunoSEQ 96-well plates, and each plate served as one replicate. Each replicate PCR for sorted subsets received around 0.2 ug genomic DNA, equal to around 32,000 T cell genomes. Purified libraries were measured with a Qubit 3.0 fluorometer, size-checked on a Bioanalyzer 2100, and measured again with the KAPA Library Quantification kit. A separate single-read 150-cycle Illumina NextSeq 550 flow cell was used to sequence each immunoSEQ 96-well plate. In the source study's methods: Because the immunoSEQ output held only junctional sequences and lacked quality scores, the filtering could not match the filtering applied to full-length reads. To assign V/J genes and CDR3, sequences were annotated using PyIR, a Python wrapper for IgBLAST v1.9, with IMGT germline references. Any read was removed if the V/J assignment was weak (E-value above 1e-6), the CDR3 was missing, or the read contained stop codons, out-of-frame junctions, or ambiguous translated residues. V3J clonotypes were defined by identical inferred V gene, J gene, and CDR3 amino acid sequence. To compute the percentage overlap between repertoires, the number of shared unique clonotypes was divided by the size of the smaller repertoire. Repertoire richness was assessed with RTK rarefaction, the Chao1 estimator, and Recon v2.1 estimates of unobserved clonotypes. Generation probabilities for all TCRbeta clonotypes obtained by the gDNA method from several donors were computed using OLGA. TCRdb stores this immuneACCESS table with in-frame sequences only. Part of the clones is absent; in the studies checked, under half of the shortfall reflects unresolved V genes, and no reason is known for the rest. V, J and clone size reflect that table, while D and trimming were determined from the DNA. The sample yields 600,000 to 700,000 clones; around 78% were counted once. The ten top clones hold around 1.8% of the sample.

The TCR originated in a young woman in good health. The chain couples TRBV28 to TRBJ2-7, with no confidently assigned D gene. Material: memory CD4+ T cells sorted from blood. In light of the paper, this sample's cell subset or site label describes: CD45RA-negative fraction. The CDR3 is CATMTVTYEQYF. At the DNA level, the sequence is TGTGCCACCATGACCGTAACCTACGAGCAGTACTTC.